Presented here are 11 T cell receptor beta chains from one specimen sequenced in a study of T-cell reconstitution after alpha-beta-depleted transplantation in children. Researchers prepared the TCRbeta library using unique molecular identifiers, the study reports. Using its own MiXCR run on the PCR reads, TCRdb lists one record per CDR3 protein. The data hold around 300,000 distinct CDR3 sequences, with roughly 11% observed a single time. The input for sequencing was peripheral blood, taken 180 days after TCRalphabeta/CD19-depleted stem cell transplant. The receptors originated from a male patient under 10 years old who had a stem cell transplant for chronic granulomatous disease, so the T cells may come from the graft donor.

This clonotype was recorded at least ten times. This chain joins TRBV5-1 and TRBJ2-3, with 7 bases aligning to TRBD2. This CDR3 spans 13 amino acids. Germline CDR1 is SGHRS and CDR2 is YFSETQ. The J segment lost 2 bases and the V segment lost 5 bases, leaving 2 bases of the junction unmatched. The CDR3 DNA reads TGCGCCAGCAGGAAGCGGGACACAGATACGCAGTATTTT. As protein: CASRKRDTDTQYF.

A few counts support this clonotype. V gene TRBV19 combines with J gene TRBJ2-3, with 8 bases that match TRBD2. This CDR3 is 15 amino acids long. Germline V gene sequence: CDR1 LNHDA, CDR2 SQIVND (reference sequence). Trimming at V came to 4 bases and at J to 4 bases, leaving 7 bases not matched to a gene. CDR3: CASSRAGGGADTQYF. As DNA, the CDR3 is TGTGCCAGTAGTAGGGCGGGAGGTGGCGCAGATACGCAGTATTTT.

There are many counts of this clonotype. V and J are TRBV12-3 or TRBV12-4 and TRBJ1-1; 7 bases are a match to TRBD1. V lost 1 base and J lost 6; bases outside the gene matches: 2. CDR3 length: 13 amino acids. CDR3 coding DNA: TGTGCCAGCAGTTTAGACAGGGGCCCTGAAGCTTTCTTT. This sequence encodes CASSLDRGPEAFF.

The table lists this clonotype with many counts. The chain has TRBV29-1 and TRBJ2-5; TRBD1 agrees at 7 bases. The germline V gene has CDR1 SQVTM and CDR2 ANQGSEA. This CDR3 is built from 12 residues. Germline trimming cut 7 bases from V and 2 bases from J; bases unmatched to any gene: 4. The CDR3 loop is CSGRGQQETQYF. CDR3 DNA: TGCAGCGGCCGGGGACAGCAAGAGACCCAGTACTTC.

This clonotype was counted many times. The gene calls are TRBV24-1 and TRBJ2-2; TRBD2 agrees at 7 bases. Germline assignment: CDR1 KGHDR and CDR2 SFDVKD. Trimming took 8 bases from V and 4 from J; bases not matched to a gene: 9. This CDR3 region has 15 residues. CDR3 in amino acids: CATMSEGGGTGELFF. DNA for the CDR3: TGTGCCACCATGTCCGAAGGCGGGGGCACCGGGGAGCTGTTTTTT.

This clonotype was counted at least ten times. The V and J genes are TRBV28 and TRBJ2-1, with 13 bases identical to TRBD2. V shed 3 bases and J 7 bases; nucleotides not matched to a gene: 12. Germline V CDR1 and CDR2: MDHEN, SYDVKM. The CDR3 consists of 18 residues. As DNA, the CDR3 is TGTGCCAGCAGTTTCCTACTACTAGCGGGAGGGCCGGGGAATGAGCAGTTCTTC. It is translated as CASSFLLLAGGPGNEQFF.

This clonotype was recorded many times. The CDR3 loop is CASRTTGNKQYF. In DNA form, the CDR3 reads TGTGCCAGCAGAACGACAGGGAACAAGCAGTACTTC. The genes are TRBV12-3 or TRBV12-4 and TRBJ2-7, with 7 bases fitting TRBD1. The ends lost 6 bases at V and 8 bases at J; junction bases unmatched: 7. CDR3 length: 12 amino acids.

This clonotype was picked up many times. The chain employs TRBV7-2 and TRBJ2-5; D gene uncertain. The CDR3 is made up of 13 amino acids. CDR1 is SGHTA and CDR2 is FQGNSA in the germline V gene. Deletions cut 1 base from V and 2 bases from J, with 5 bases between. The CDR3 protein is CASSLVWQETQYF. CDR3 bases: TGTGCCAGCAGCTTAGTTTGGCAAGAGACCCAGTACTTC.

This clonotype was seen ten or more times. The V gene is TRBV20-1, the J gene TRBJ2-7; TRBD2 matches at 13 bases. The CDR3 has 15 residues. V lost 1 base to trimming and J lost 2 bases; unmatched junction nucleotides: 2. CDR1 and CDR2 (germline): DFQATT, SNEGSKA (reference sequence). CDR3 residues: CSARGGLAGTYEQYF. The CDR3, as DNA: TGCAGTGCTAGAGGGGGACTAGCGGGAACCTACGAGCAGTACTTC.

The chain links TRBV18 to TRBJ2-1; 8 bases map to TRBD1. The length of the CDR3 is 14 residues. The J segment lost 7 bases and the V segment lost 6 bases, leaving 8 bases of the junction unmatched. The germline V gene has CDR1 KGHSH and CDR2 LQKENI. The CDR3: CASSRDRKLNEQFF. CDR3 coding DNA: TGTGCCAGCTCCCGGGACAGGAAACTAAATGAGCAGTTCTTC.

This clonotype was seen many times. This sequence joins TRBV10-1 and TRBJ1-2, with D possibly matching TRBD1 (5 bases). Looked up from germline, CDR1 is WNHNN and CDR2 is SYGVQD (reference sequence). CDR3 length: 13 residues. V was cut by 5 bases and J by 8 bases, with 15 bases left in between. The CDR3 DNA sequence: TGCGCCAGCAGTATGGGGCGTTGGAACGGCTACACCTTC. Protein sequence: CASSMGRWNGYTF.